Listed below are T cell receptor beta chains from one sample, sequenced in a study of T-cell memory formation after mild COVID-19. One entry per CDR3 protein, called by TCRdb with MiXCR from the 5' RACE reads. The sample lists a few hundred thousand distinct CDR3 sequences, approximately 15% seen once, with 20% to 25% in the top ten. Sequenced: PBMCs or a T cell subset sorted from them (not recorded which). These receptors all stem from a man aged 18 to 29 who had mild COVID-19 (a few samples of this study predate the infection). Cell type and time point are not known. Each CDR3 is given with its conserved first and last residue. D genes are given only for firm matches. Size is omitted from some rows. Given values are once, few, many or a class for expanded clones.

clone_size,d_call,j_call,v_call,cdr3_aa,cdr3_nt
few,.,TRBJ2-1,TRBV7-6,CASTLVGGPTYNEQFF,TGTGCCAGCACCCTCGTTGGGGGGCCCACCTACAATGAGCAGTTCTTC
.,TRBD2,TRBJ2-2,TRBV5-1,CASRYATSGGDDTGELFF,TGCGCCAGCAGGTATGCGACTAGCGGCGGCGATGACACCGGGGAGCTGTTTTTT
.,TRBD2,TRBJ2-1,TRBV7-6,CASSISGTYNEQFF,TGTGCCAGCAGCATAAGCGGGACCTACAATGAGCAGTTCTTC
few,.,TRBJ2-3,TRBV20-1,CTLGGARVGTDTQYF,TGCACCTTAGGGGGGGCGAGAGTGGGCACAGATACGCAGTATTTT
few,TRBD1,TRBJ1-1,TRBV29-1,CSGRDRGGTEAFF,TGCAGCGGACGGGACAGGGGAGGCACTGAAGCTTTCTTT
few,TRBD1,TRBJ1-1,TRBV27,CASSLRTGVRNTEAFF,TGTGCCAGCAGTTTACGGACAGGGGTAAGGAACACTGAAGCTTTCTTT
.,TRBD2,TRBJ2-1,TRBV7-2,CASSLVASGGAYNEQFF,TGTGCCAGCAGCTTAGTTGCTAGCGGGGGAGCCTACAATGAGCAGTTCTTC
.,.,TRBJ1-1,TRBV7-7,CASRAYLGTDTEAFF,TGTGCTAGCAGAGCTTATCTAGGGACCGACACTGAAGCTTTCTTT
.,.,TRBJ2-5,TRBV10-3,CAISETAQETQYF,TGTGCCATCAGTGAAACAGCCCAAGAGACCCAGTACTTC
many,.,TRBJ2-3,TRBV7-2,CASSTALHSDTQYF,TGTGCCAGCAGTACAGCATTACACTCAGATACGCAGTATTTT
.,TRBD2,TRBJ2-5,TRBV7-2,CASSLPGGGAETQYF,TGTGCCAGCAGCTTACCCGGCGGGGGAGCGGAGACCCAGTACTTC
.,TRBD2,TRBJ2-3,TRBV7-3,CASSLLAGEQYF,TGTGCCAGCAGCTTGCTAGCGGGGGAACAGTATTTT
few,TRBD1,TRBJ2-2,TRBV20-1,CSAADRGTGELFF,TGCAGTGCTGCTGACAGGGGTACCGGGGAGCTGTTTTTT
many,.,TRBJ1-4,TRBV11-2,CASSHPGEKLFF,TGTGCCAGCAGCCATCCTGGTGAAAAACTGTTTTTT
many,TRBD1,TRBJ2-5,TRBV29-1,CSVDGQGETQYF,TGCAGCGTTGATGGACAGGGAGAGACCCAGTACTTC
few,TRBD1,TRBJ2-5,TRBV24-1,CATSEIGQGQETQYF,TGTGCCACCAGTGAGATCGGACAGGGTCAAGAGACCCAGTACTTC
.,.,TRBJ1-4,TRBV7-9,CASSKNRQDPVEKLFF,TGTGCCAGCAGCAAGAACAGACAGGACCCGGTAGAAAAACTGTTTTTT
few,.,TRBJ2-3,TRBV4-3,CASSQDYDTQYF,TGCGCCAGCAGCCAAGATTATGATACGCAGTATTTT
few,TRBD1,TRBJ1-1,TRBV5-4,CASSSAFYEGALTEAFF,TGTGCCAGCAGCTCCGCATTCTACGAGGGGGCGCTGACTGAAGCTTTCTTT
few,TRBD1,TRBJ1-5,TRBV12-3/TRBV12-4,CASSSSGQGSNQPQHF,TGTGCCAGCAGTTCCTCGGGACAGGGAAGCAATCAGCCCCAGCATTTT
.,.,TRBJ1-1,TRBV3-1,CASSSVGDTEAFF,TGTGCCAGCAGCTCGGTGGGGGACACTGAAGCTTTCTTT
few,TRBD1,TRBJ2-2,TRBV7-9,CASSFGLRGQGTGELFF,TGTGCCAGCAGCTTTGGTTTACGTGGACAGGGAACCGGGGAGCTGTTTTTT
few,.,TRBJ1-1,TRBV3-1,CASSQDGPALEAFF,TGTGCCAGCAGCCAAGACGGGCCGGCACTGGAAGCTTTCTTT
.,.,TRBJ2-7,TRBV18,CASSPPSGGSYEQYF,TGTGCCAGCTCACCACCGTCCGGGGGCTCCTACGAGCAGTACTTC
.,TRBD2,TRBJ2-1,TRBV20-1,CSDPLLAGLHNEQFF,TGCAGTGATCCCCTACTAGCGGGGCTTCACAATGAGCAGTTCTTC
.,.,TRBJ2-5,TRBV7-9,CASSAPSRGGETQYF,TGTGCCAGCAGCGCCCCCAGCAGGGGAGGAGAGACCCAGTACTTC